Following are 30 T cell receptor beta chains from one sample sequenced in a study of Ad26.COV2.S vaccination and SARS-CoV-2 variants. This table comes from immunoSEQ multiplex PCR, and its TCRdb copy is limited to in-frame clones, with some not included. The data contain approximately 340,000 clones, just over 90% of them singletons. Sample: peripheral blood, taken after recovery from COVID-19. The source of these receptors is a human donor who had recovered from COVID-19.

The chain couples TRBV2 to TRBJ2-7; 11 bases map to TRBD1. CDR3 length equals 17 residues. After removal of 1 base from V and 5 bases from J, the junction contained 10 bases not matched to a gene. Germline V gene lookup returns CDR1 SNHLY and CDR2 FYNNEI. The CDR3, as DNA: TGTGCCAGCAGTGAAGGGTTTAGGGACAGGGGGTTCAACGAGCAGTACTTC. Amino acid sequence: CASSEGFRDRGFNEQYF.

V usage is TRBV6-2 or TRBV6-3 and J usage is TRBJ2-7; no reliable D call. Trimming took off 2 bases at V and 4 bases at J, with 12 bases between the two ends. CDR3 length: 14 amino acids. Germline CDR1 reads MNHEY; CDR2 reads SVGEGT. The CDR3 DNA reads TGTGCCAGCAGTTACACGTCTGAGGATTACGAGCAGTACTTC. Translation gives CASSYTSEDYEQYF.

The chain employs TRBV5-1 and TRBJ2-7, with 8 bases matching TRBD1. This CDR3 spans 16 amino acids. CDR1 is SGHRS, CDR2 YFSETQ, per germline. V lost 0 bases, J lost 7 bases, and 12 bases stayed unmatched. In DNA, the CDR3 is TGCGCCAGCAGCTTGGACCGAGACAGGGGATCGGTTGAGCAGTACTTC. Its protein product is CASSLDRDRGSVEQYF.

The chain recombines TRBV2 with TRBJ1-6; the match to TRBD1 covers 7 bases. The CDR3 is 14 residues long. Per the germline V gene, CDR1 is SNHLY and CDR2 is FYNNEI. The V and J ends lost 7 bases and 8 bases, in that order; junction bases with no gene match: 8. This CDR3 reads CASNAQDRHSPLHF. For the CDR3, the DNA is TGTGCCAGCAACGCACAGGACAGGCATTCACCCCTCCACTTT. The full variable domain, with the rest looked up from reference TRBV2 and TRBJ1-6, is EPEVTQTPSHQVTQMGQEVILRCVPISNHLYFYWYRQILGQKVEFLVSFYNNEISEKSEIFDDQFSVERPDGSNFTLKIRSTKLEDSAMYFCASNAQDRHSPLHFGNGTRLTVT.

The V gene is TRBV7-8, the J gene TRBJ1-6, with TRBD1 matching 9 bases. The CDR3 consists of 16 residues. Germline V gene sequence: CDR1 SGHVS, CDR2 FQNEAQ. Germline trimming cut 1 base from V and 9 bases from J; bases unmatched to any gene: 7. The CDR3 is CASSLGQGQGSSPLHF. In DNA, the CDR3 is TGTGCCAGCAGCTTAGGGCAAGGACAGGGGAGTTCACCCCTCCACTTT. Full variable domain (outside the CDR3, taken from reference TRBV7-8 and TRBJ1-6): GAGVSQSPRYKVAKRGQDVALRCDPISGHVSLFWYQQALGQGPEFLTYFQNEAQLDKSGLPSDRFFAERPEGSVSTLKIQRTQQEDSAVYLCASSLGQGQGSSPLHFGNGTRLTVT.

The chain has TRBV9 and TRBJ1-1; D unresolved. Deletions cut 1 base from V and 0 bases from J, with 4 bases between. This CDR3 is 13 amino acids long. Looked up from germline, CDR1 is SGDLS and CDR2 is YYNGEE. The CDR3 DNA follows: TGTGCCAGCAGCGTAACGGTGAACACTGAAGCTTTCTTT. As protein: CASSVTVNTEAFF.

CDR3: CASSSRRTGAHEQYF. The CDR3 nucleotides read TGTGCCAGCAGCTCCCGGAGGACAGGGGCCCACGAGCAGTACTTC. The rearrangement uses TRBV5-4 and TRBJ2-7; 9 nucleotides line up with TRBD1. The trim removed 3 bases at V and 5 bases at J, leaving 9 bases unmatched. This CDR3 comprises 15 residues. CDR1 is SGHNT, CDR2 YYREEE, per germline (reference sequence). The full variable domain, completed using reference TRBV5-4 and TRBJ2-7, is ETGVTQSPTHLIKTRGQQVTLRCSSQSGHNTVSWYQQALGQGPQFIFQYYREEENGRGNFPPRFSGLQFPNYSSELNVNALELDDSALYLCASSSRRTGAHEQYFGPGTRLTVT.

The chain combines TRBV7-6 with TRBJ2-2, with a possible D match to TRBD2 (7 bases). V gave up 2 bases and J gave up 6 bases, with 19 bases separating them. CDR1 SGHVS and CDR2 FNYEAQ come from the germline V gene. This CDR3 region has 17 residues. The CDR3 DNA is TGTGCCAGCAGCTTACGTATCGGGGGGCAGAAGCCCGGGGAGCTGTTTTTT. Translation: CASSLRIGGQKPGELFF.

The chain has TRBV6-5 and TRBJ1-2; no clear D. This CDR3 is built from 12 residues. The germline CDR1 and CDR2 sequences are MNHEY and SVGAGI. V lost 0 bases to trimming and J lost 13 bases, with 12 bases between them. CDR3 protein: CASSYSKGFTTF. The CDR3 nucleotides read TGTGCCAGCAGTTACTCGAAAGGGTTCACCACCTTC.

This clone was counted a single time. This chain uses TRBV7-3 with TRBJ2-3, with 9 bases lining up with TRBD1. From germline, CDR1 is SGHTA and CDR2 FQGTGA. CDR3 length: 14 amino acids. V shed 6 bases, J shed 5 bases, and the junction held 6 bases outside the gene matches. The CDR3 loop reads CASSPGQGRDTQYF. In DNA form, the CDR3 reads TGTGCCAGCAGTCCAGGACAGGGGAGAGATACGCAGTATTTT.

The chain joins TRBV5-1 to TRBJ2-7, with 9 nucleotides matching TRBD1. V lost 4 bases and J lost 4; bases outside the gene matches: 6. CDR1 SGHRS and CDR2 YFSETQ come from the germline V gene. The CDR3 length is 14 residues. The CDR3 loop is CASSPGTGRYEQYF. In DNA form, the CDR3 reads TGCGCCAGCAGCCCCGGGACAGGGAGGTACGAGCAGTACTTC. Full variable domain (outside the CDR3, taken from reference TRBV5-1 and TRBJ2-7): KAGVTQTPRYLIKTRGQQVTLSCSPISGHRSVSWYQQTPGQGLQFLFEYFSETQRNKGNFPGRFSGRQFSNSRSEMNVSTLELGDSALYLCASSPGTGRYEQYFGPGTRLTVT.

The chain couples TRBV7-4 to TRBJ1-1; D call uncertain. Germline V CDR1 and CDR2: SGHVT, SQSDAQ. V lost 4 bases and J lost 4, with 13 bases in between. CDR3 length: 14 residues. CDR3 sequence: CASSCRLGATEAFF. CDR3 nucleotide sequence: TGTGCCAGCAGCTGTCGTCTTGGTGCCACTGAAGCTTTCTTT.

V and J are TRBV6-4 and TRBJ1-4; D is undetermined. The CDR3 contains 17 residues. Per germline, CDR1 MRHNA and CDR2 SNTAGT. Trimming removed 0 bases from V and 2 bases from J, with 13 bases in between. The CDR3 sequence is CASSDSWSLGTNEKLFF. The CDR3 DNA is TGTGCCAGCAGTGACTCTTGGAGTTTGGGCACTAATGAAAAACTGTTTTTT.

The V call is TRBV10-1, the J call TRBJ1-4; D remains ambiguous. Germline values: CDR1 WNHNN, CDR2 SYGVQD (reference sequence). Trimming removed 6 bases from V and 7 bases from J, with 12 bases in between. This CDR3 has 13 amino acids. CDR3 region: CASSLAVGEKLFF. The CDR3 DNA reads TGCGCCAGCAGCCTCGCGGTCGGTGAAAAACTGTTTTTT.

The V gene is TRBV6-6, the J gene TRBJ1-1; D is perhaps TRBD1 (6 bases). There are 16 residues in the CDR3. V was shortened by 5 bases and J by 3 bases, with 19 bases between the two germline ends. Germline V gene sequence: CDR1 MNHNY, CDR2 SVGAGI (reference sequence). The CDR3 is CASSVPPGQGDTEAFF. CDR3 sequence (DNA): TGTGCCAGCAGTGTTCCCCCGGGACAAGGGGACACTGAAGCTTTCTTT.

The CDR3: CASSFGGLYNEQFF. The CDR3 DNA reads as TGTGCCAGCAGCTTCGGTGGACTCTACAATGAGCAGTTCTTC. The chain employs TRBV7-9 and TRBJ2-1; D perhaps matches TRBD2 (5 bases). V shed 3 bases and J shed 3 bases, with 9 bases lying between them. Per germline, CDR1 SEHNR and CDR2 FQNEAQ (reference sequence). CDR3 length: 14 amino acids. Complete variable domain (other parts from reference TRBV7-9 and TRBJ2-1): DTGVSQNPRHKITKRGQNVTFRCDPISEHNRLYWYRQTLGQGPEFLTYFQNEAQLEKSRLLSDRFSAERPKGSFSTLEIQRTEQGDSAMYLCASSFGGLYNEQFFGPGTRLTVL.

This clone was picked up one time. The CDR3 region has the DNA TGTGCCAGTAGTGGACCGGGACAGGGCACCAATGAGCAGTTCTTC. Protein product: CASSGPGQGTNEQFF. The chain carries TRBV19 and TRBJ2-1, with 9 bases lining up with TRBD1. The CDR3 covers 15 residues. V was pared by 5 bases and J by 6 bases, with 8 bases of the junction left unmatched. In germline, CDR1 is LNHDA, CDR2 SQIVND (reference sequence).

This sequence joins TRBV5-1 and TRBJ2-3; D possibly uses TRBD1 or TRBD2 (6 bases each). V lost 3 bases to trimming and J lost 4 bases, with 12 bases between them. The CDR3 is 14 residues long. Germline V gene lookup returns CDR1 SGHRS and CDR2 YFSETQ. This CDR3 reads CASSSGAGADTQYF. The DNA for the CDR3 is TGCGCCAGCAGCTCGGGGGCTGGGGCAGATACGCAGTATTTT. The complete variable domain, with remaining parts taken from reference TRBV5-1 and TRBJ2-3, reads KAGVTQTPRYLIKTRGQQVTLSCSPISGHRSVSWYQQTPGQGLQFLFEYFSETQRNKGNFPGRFSGRQFSNSRSEMNVSTLELGDSALYLCASSSGAGADTQYFGPGTRLTVL.

The chain is built from TRBV3-1 (or the pseudogene TRBV3-2) and TRBJ2-2; 11 nucleotides line up with TRBD2. CDR3 length: 17 residues. In germline, CDR1 is LGHDT, CDR2 YNNKEL (reference sequence). The V and J ends lost 5 bases and 2 bases, in that order; junction bases with no gene match: 7. CDR3: CASSVRSGGENTGELFF. CDR3 in DNA: TGTGCCAGCAGCGTGCGTAGCGGGGGGGAAAACACCGGGGAGCTGTTTTTT.

This chain links TRBV5-1 with TRBJ2-2; TRBD1 matches at 12 bases. The CDR3 runs to 17 residues. Germline trimming cut 5 bases from V and 3 bases from J; bases unmatched to any gene: 8. CDR1 and CDR2 from the germline V gene are SGHRS and YFSETQ. As DNA, the CDR3 is TGCGCCAGCAGACTCAACCGGGACAGGGGGCACACCGGGGAGCTGTTTTTT. Protein product: CASRLNRDRGHTGELFF.

The chain is built from TRBV2 and TRBJ1-5, with D tentatively TRBD1 (6 bases). The CDR3 loop spans 13 amino acids. Trimming shortened V by 6 bases and J by 3 bases, and 9 bases separated the two germline ends. Germline V lookup: CDR1 SNHLY, CDR2 FYNNEI. CDR3 in DNA: TGTGCCAGCAGACAGGGACCCAATCAGCCCCAGCATTTT. Its protein product is CASRQGPNQPQHF.

The rearrangement joins TRBV18 to TRBJ2-3; a possible D gene is TRBD1 (6 bases). The germline V and J ends were trimmed by 6 bases and 1 base, with 8 bases remaining between them. Germline loops: CDR1 KGHSH, CDR2 LQKENI. This CDR3 is built from 13 residues. CDR3 in amino acids: CASSYRGTDTQYF. As DNA, the CDR3 is TGTGCCAGCTCCTACAGGGGCACAGATACGCAGTATTTT.

The chain combines TRBV6-5 with TRBJ1-5, with D perhaps matching TRBD1 (5 bases). Deletions cut 6 bases from V and 0 bases from J, with 12 bases between. CDR1 is MNHEY and CDR2 is SVGAGI in the germline V gene. This CDR3 comprises 15 residues. CDR3 region: CASSLIDSSNQPQHF. CDR3 nucleotide sequence: TGTGCCAGCAGCCTTATCGACAGTAGCAATCAGCCCCAGCATTTT.

The rearrangement uses TRBV27 and TRBJ2-7; D assignment may be TRBD1 or TRBD2 (5 bases each). The CDR3 has 14 amino acids. In germline, CDR1 is MNHEY, CDR2 SMNVEV (reference sequence). Trimming pared 5 bases from V and 3 bases from J, leaving 14 bases between. CDR3 residues: CASSLAGRIYEQYF. DNA of the CDR3: TGTGCCAGCAGTCTGGCAGGGAGAATCTACGAGCAGTACTTC.

The chain recombines TRBV27 with TRBJ1-2, with a weak D call TRBD1 (5 bases). V dropped 3 bases and J dropped 5 bases, with 13 bases sitting between them. Germline V gene sequence: CDR1 MNHEY, CDR2 SMNVEV (reference sequence). This CDR3 is built from 14 residues. DNA of the CDR3: TGTGCCAGCAGTTTTCTCGGGGGGGAATATGGCTACACCTTC. As protein: CASSFLGGEYGYTF.

CDR3 sequence: CASSYSGQGVDGYTF. The DNA of the CDR3 is TGTGCCAGCAGTTACTCGGGACAGGGTGTGGATGGCTACACCTTC. The chain joins TRBV6-2 or TRBV6-3 to TRBJ1-2; 9 bases are shared with TRBD1. Germline lookup yields CDR1 MNHEY and CDR2 SVGEGT. The CDR3 is made up of 15 amino acids. V shed 0 bases, J shed 6 bases, and the junction held 5 bases outside the gene matches.

Here the CDR3 DNA reads TGTGCCAGCAGCTTAGCGCTGACTAGCGGGGCTCACACCGGGGAGCTGTTTTTT. Protein product: CASSLALTSGAHTGELFF. This chain links TRBV7-8 with TRBJ2-2; TRBD2 aligns across 11 bases. Trimming took 0 bases from V and 3 from J; bases not matched to a gene: 6. CDR3 length: 18 residues. Germline V gives CDR1 SGHVS, CDR2 FQNEAQ.

The chain carries TRBV6-2 or TRBV6-3 and TRBJ2-5; no clear D. The CDR3 runs to 13 residues. V was pared by 5 bases and J by 2 bases, with 9 bases between. Germline V gene data show CDR1 as MNHEY and CDR2 as SVGEGT. The CDR3 region is CASSIEVQETQYF. CDR3 nucleotide sequence: TGTGCCAGCAGTATCGAGGTACAAGAGACCCAGTACTTC.

The J gene is TRBJ2-6, the V gene TRBV4-1, with D maybe TRBD1 (6 bases). V was clipped by 0 bases and J by 2 bases, with 8 bases between them. Germline CDR1 and CDR2: MGHRA and YSYEKL. This CDR3 region has 16 residues. The DNA of the CDR3 is TGCGCCAGCAGCCAAGACCGGGACACTGGGGCCAACGTCCTGACTTTC. Amino acids: CASSQDRDTGANVLTF.

Turning to this clone: Other DNA sequences in this specimen translate into the identical CDR3. The chain is built from TRBV11-2 and TRBJ2-7; 9 bases agree with TRBD2. V was clipped by 1 base and J by 4 bases; unmatched bases: 2. In germline, CDR1 is SGHAT, CDR2 FQNNGV. The CDR3 is 14 amino acids. DNA for the CDR3: TGTGCCAGCAGCTTAGGCGGGGGGGCTTACGAGCAGTACTTC. It encodes CASSLGGGAYEQYF.